This TCR beta chain appears in the sequencing data of a study of circulating CD8 cells and anti-PD-1 response in melanoma. General observations from the study: Most experiments lacked replicates.

Sorting of live CD3+CD8+TCRalphabeta+ cells by PD-1 and/or TIGIT gave four subsets. In its sample, this clonotype ranks as large. Its antigen remains unidentified. V lost 4 bases to trimming and J lost 3 bases, with 9 bases between them. Germline CDR1 and CDR2: SNHLY and FYNNEI. The CDR3 is 13 amino acids. Each library started from roughly 16 ng of total RNA using the QIAseq Immune Repertoire TCR panel. MiXCR was run by TCRdb on the reads, yielding one entry per CDR3 protein. The data hold some 400 distinct CDR3 sequences, with 5.5% to 8.5% observed a single time. The sequence was collected from a human donor with melanoma. The sequencing here drew on CD8+ T cells from PBMCs, taken at baseline or after one month of anti-PD-1 therapy (not recorded which). The rearrangement links TRBV2 to TRBJ2-5, with D possibly being TRBD2 (5 bases). The CDR3, as DNA: TGTGCCAGCAGTGGTTTGCGGGAAGAGACCCAGTACTTC. Protein sequence: CASSGLREETQYF.